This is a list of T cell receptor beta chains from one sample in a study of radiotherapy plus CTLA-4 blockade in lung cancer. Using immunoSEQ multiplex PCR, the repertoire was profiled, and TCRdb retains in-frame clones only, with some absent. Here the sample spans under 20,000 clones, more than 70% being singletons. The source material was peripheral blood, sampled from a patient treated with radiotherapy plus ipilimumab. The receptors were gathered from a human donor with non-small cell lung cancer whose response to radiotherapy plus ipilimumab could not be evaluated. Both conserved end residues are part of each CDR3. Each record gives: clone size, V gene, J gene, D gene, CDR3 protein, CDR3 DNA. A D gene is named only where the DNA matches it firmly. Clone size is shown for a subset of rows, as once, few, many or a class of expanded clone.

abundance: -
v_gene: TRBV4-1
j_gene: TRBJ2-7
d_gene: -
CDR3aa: CASSQDMEAGVDYEQYF
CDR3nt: TGCGCCAGCAGCCAAGATATGGAGGCAGGGGTGGACTACGAGCAGTACTTC

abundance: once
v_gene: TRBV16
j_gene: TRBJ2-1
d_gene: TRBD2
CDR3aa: CASSQGFQRGGPNEQFF
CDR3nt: TGTGCCAGCAGCCAGGGGTTCCAGCGGGGGGGCCCAAATGAGCAGTTCTTC

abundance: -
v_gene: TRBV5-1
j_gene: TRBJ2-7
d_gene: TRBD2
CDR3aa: CASSLGSSGRTYEQYF
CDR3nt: TGCGCCAGCAGCTTGGGCTCTAGCGGGAGAACCTACGAGCAGTACTTC

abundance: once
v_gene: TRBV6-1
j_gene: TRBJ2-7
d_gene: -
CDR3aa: CASSDDGGAFEQYF
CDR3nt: TGTGCCAGCAGTGACGACGGTGGGGCGTTCGAGCAGTACTTC

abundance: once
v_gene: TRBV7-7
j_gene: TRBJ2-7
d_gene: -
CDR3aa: CASSLLSYGGGSGWEQYF
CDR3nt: TGTGCTAGCAGTCTCCTATCTTACGGGGGAGGAAGCGGGTGGGAGCAGTACTTC

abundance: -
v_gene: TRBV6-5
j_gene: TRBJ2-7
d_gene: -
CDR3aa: CASSYGGTYEQYF
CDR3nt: TGTGCCAGCAGTTACGGCGGAACCTACGAGCAGTACTTC

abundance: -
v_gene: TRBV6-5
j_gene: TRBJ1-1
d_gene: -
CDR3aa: CASTTPRGTEAFF
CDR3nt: TGTGCCAGCACCACACCCAGGGGTACTGAAGCTTTCTTT

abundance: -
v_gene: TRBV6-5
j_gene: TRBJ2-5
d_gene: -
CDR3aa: CASGYLQVGETQYF
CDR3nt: TGTGCCAGCGGATACCTACAGGTGGGAGAGACCCAGTACTTC

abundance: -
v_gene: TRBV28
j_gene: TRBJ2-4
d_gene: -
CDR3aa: CASNAPGGVAKNIQYF
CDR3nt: TGTGCCAGCAATGCCCCCGGAGGAGTAGCCAAAAACATTCAGTACTTC

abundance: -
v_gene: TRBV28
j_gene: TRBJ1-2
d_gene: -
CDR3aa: CASSDRGYTF
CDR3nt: TGTGCCAGCAGTGATCGGGGCTACACCTTC

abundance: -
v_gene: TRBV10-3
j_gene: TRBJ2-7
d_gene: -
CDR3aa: CAIGRGGALEQYF
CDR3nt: TGTGCCATCGGTAGGGGGGGGGCGCTTGAGCAGTACTTC

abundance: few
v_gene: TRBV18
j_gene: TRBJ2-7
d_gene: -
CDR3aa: CASSPRVGTIYEQYF
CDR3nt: TGTGCCAGCTCACCGCGGGTCGGGACAATCTACGAGCAGTACTTC

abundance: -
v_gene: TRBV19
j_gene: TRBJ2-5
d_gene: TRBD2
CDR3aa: CASNVRGGAGETQYF
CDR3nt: TGTGCCAGTAACGTACGGGGGGGCGCCGGGGAGACCCAGTACTTC

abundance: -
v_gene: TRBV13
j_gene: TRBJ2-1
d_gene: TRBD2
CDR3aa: CASRESGGAYNEQFF
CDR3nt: TGTGCCAGCAGGGAGAGCGGGGGGGCCTACAATGAGCAGTTCTTC

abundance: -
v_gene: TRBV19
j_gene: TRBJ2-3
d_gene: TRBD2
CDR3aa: CASSSPFSWVAGERNTQYF
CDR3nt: TGTGCCAGTAGTTCTCCTTTTAGCTGGGTTGCGGGAGAGCGGAATACGCAGTATTTT